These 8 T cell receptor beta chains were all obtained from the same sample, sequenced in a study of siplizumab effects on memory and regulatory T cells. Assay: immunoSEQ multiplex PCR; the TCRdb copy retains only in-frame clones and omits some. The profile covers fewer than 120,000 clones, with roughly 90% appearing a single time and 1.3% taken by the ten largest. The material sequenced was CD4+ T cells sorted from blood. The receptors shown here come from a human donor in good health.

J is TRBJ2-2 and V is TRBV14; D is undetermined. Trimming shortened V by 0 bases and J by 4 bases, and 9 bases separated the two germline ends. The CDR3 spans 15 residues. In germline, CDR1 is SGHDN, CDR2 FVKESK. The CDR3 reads CASSQDGYFTGELFF. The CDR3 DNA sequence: TGTGCCAGCAGCCAAGACGGCTACTTCACCGGGGAGCTGTTTTTT.

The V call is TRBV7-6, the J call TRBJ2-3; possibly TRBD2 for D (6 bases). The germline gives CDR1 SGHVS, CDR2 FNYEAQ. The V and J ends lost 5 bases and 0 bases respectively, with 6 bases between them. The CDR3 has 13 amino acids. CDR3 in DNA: TGTGCCAGCAGCCGGGGGAGCACAGATACGCAGTATTTT. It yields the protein CASSRGSTDTQYF.

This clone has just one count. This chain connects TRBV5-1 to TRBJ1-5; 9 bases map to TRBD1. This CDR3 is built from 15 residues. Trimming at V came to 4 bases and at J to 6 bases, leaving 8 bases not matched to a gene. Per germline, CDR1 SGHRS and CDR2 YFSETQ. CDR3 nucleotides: TGCGCCAGCAGCCTACAGGGGGCGCTAGGTCAGCCCCAGCATTTT. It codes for CASSLQGALGQPQHF.

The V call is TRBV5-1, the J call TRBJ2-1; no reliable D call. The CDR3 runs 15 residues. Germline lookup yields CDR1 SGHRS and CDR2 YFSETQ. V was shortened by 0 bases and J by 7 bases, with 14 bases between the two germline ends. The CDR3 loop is CASSLEALPANEQFF. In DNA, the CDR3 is TGCGCCAGCAGCTTGGAGGCCCTGCCGGCTAATGAGCAGTTCTTC.

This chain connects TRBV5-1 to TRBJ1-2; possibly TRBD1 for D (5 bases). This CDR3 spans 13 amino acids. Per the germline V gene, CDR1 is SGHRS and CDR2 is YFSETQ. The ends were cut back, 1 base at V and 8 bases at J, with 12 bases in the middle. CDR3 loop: CASSLTTKGGYTF. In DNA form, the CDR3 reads TGCGCCAGCAGCTTGACCACTAAGGGGGGCTACACCTTC. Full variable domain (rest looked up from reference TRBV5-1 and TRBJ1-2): KAGVTQTPRYLIKTRGQQVTLSCSPISGHRSVSWYQQTPGQGLQFLFEYFSETQRNKGNFPGRFSGRQFSNSRSEMNVSTLELGDSALYLCASSLTTKGGYTFGSGTRLTVV.

This CDR3 is CASSSRQAGSSYEQYF. Written as DNA, the CDR3 is TGTGCCAGCAGCTCCCGGCAAGCGGGGTCCTCCTACGAGCAGTACTTC. The chain carries TRBV7-6 and TRBJ2-7; TRBD2 matches at 7 bases. Losses at the gene ends were 4 bases for V and 0 bases for J; bases not matched to a gene: 9. This CDR3 region has 16 residues. CDR1 is SGHVS and CDR2 is FNYEAQ in the germline V gene.

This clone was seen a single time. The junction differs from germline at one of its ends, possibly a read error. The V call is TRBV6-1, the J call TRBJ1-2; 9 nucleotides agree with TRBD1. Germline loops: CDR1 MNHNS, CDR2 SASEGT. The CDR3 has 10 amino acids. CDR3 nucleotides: TGTGCCAGCAGTAGGGACAGGGCCCTCTTC. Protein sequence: CASSRDRALF.

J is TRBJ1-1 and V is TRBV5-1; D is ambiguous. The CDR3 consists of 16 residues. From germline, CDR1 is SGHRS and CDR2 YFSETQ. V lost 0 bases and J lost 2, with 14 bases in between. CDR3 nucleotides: TGCGCCAGCAGCTTGGATGCTGGCAGAACCAACACTGAAGCTTTCTTT. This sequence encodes CASSLDAGRTNTEAFF.